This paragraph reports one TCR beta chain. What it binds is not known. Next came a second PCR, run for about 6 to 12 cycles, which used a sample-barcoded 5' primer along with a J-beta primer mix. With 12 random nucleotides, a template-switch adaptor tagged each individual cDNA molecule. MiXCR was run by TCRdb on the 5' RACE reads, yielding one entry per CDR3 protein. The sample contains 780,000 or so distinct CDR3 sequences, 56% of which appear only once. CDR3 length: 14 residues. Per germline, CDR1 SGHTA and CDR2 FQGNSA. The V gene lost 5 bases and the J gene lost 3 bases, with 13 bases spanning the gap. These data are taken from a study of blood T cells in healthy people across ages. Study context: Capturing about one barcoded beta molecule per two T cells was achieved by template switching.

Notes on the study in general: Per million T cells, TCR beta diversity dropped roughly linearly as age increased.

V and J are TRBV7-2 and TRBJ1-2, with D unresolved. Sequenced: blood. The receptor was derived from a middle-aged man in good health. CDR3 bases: TGTGCCAGCAGCCCAGATGGAGTTTACTATGGCTACACCTTC. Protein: CASSPDGVYYGYTF.